This T cell receptor beta chain was found in a study of blood T cell repertoires in COVID-19. About the study: T cells, B-cell-depleted T cells, or PBMCs supplied cDNA or gDNA.

Assignments of participants to cohorts depended upon their own reported clinical history. Symptom resolution, clearance, or two negative PCRs marked the recovered donors of Cohort 3. Original methodology: Estimation of nucleated cell counts relied on the amplification of reference gene primers. Only in-frame clones appear in the TCRdb table, and some are missing; sequencing was by immunoSEQ multiplex PCR. V and J calls and clone size come straight from that table; D and trimming were deduced from the DNA. Of about 280,000 clones in the sample, roughly 89% were seen once. Germline values: CDR1 SQVTM, CDR2 ANQGSEA. This CDR3 has 14 amino acids. The ends were cut back, 4 bases at V and 0 bases at J, with 10 bases in the middle.

V is TRBV29-1 and J is TRBJ2-1; D call uncertain. The sequencing input was PBMCs or T cells enriched from blood (not recorded which). The clonotype originates from a woman in her thirties or forties who had recovered from COVID-19. The CDR3 reads CSVGAESSYNEQFF. The CDR3 DNA follows: TGCAGCGTTGGAGCTGAGAGCTCCTACAATGAGCAGTTCTTC.